This T cell receptor (beta chain) was found in a study of Graves' ophthalmopathy and Graves' hyperthyroidism. Study results and caveats: The model's prediction of ophthalmopathy progression had 70.59% sensitivity and around 78% specificity.

In this sample, this clonotype turned up many times. What it recognizes is unknown. Germline assignment: CDR1 SNHLY and CDR2 FYNNEI. Between the trimmed V and J ends, which lost 3 bases and 6 bases, there was a span of 9 bases. This CDR3 contains 12 residues. Investigators amplified TCR beta CDR3 regions from RNA transcripts. RT-PCR was first run with HTBI primers, then multiplex PCR in a second round. MiXCR, run by TCRdb on the multiplex PCR reads, gives a single entry per CDR3 protein. The profile shows more than 550,000 distinct CDR3 sequences, over 40% of them singletons. The TCR originated in an adult man with Graves' ophthalmopathy. The genes are TRBV2 and TRBJ2-7; tentatively, D is TRBD2 (5 bases). Material for sequencing was peripheral blood. The CDR3 loop reads CASSDRGREQYF. The CDR3 DNA reads TGTGCCAGCAGTGATCGGGGTCGCGAGCAGTACTTC.